The 6 T cell receptor beta chains below come from one sample, sequenced in a study of blood T cell repertoires in COVID-19. The data were produced by immunoSEQ multiplex PCR, yet TCRdb's version contains in-frame clones alone and is incomplete. The table includes fewer than 350,000 clones, around 86% detected once. Sequencing was performed on peripheral blood. The source of these receptors is a man between 40 and 49 years old with active or convalescent COVID-19.

This rearrangement joins TRBV3-1 (or the pseudogene TRBV3-2) to TRBJ2-5, with D hard to call. The CDR3 loop spans 12 amino acids. Germline assignment: CDR1 LGHDT and CDR2 YNNKEL (reference sequence). Trimming cost V 1 base and J 5 bases, with 5 bases left between them. The chain's CDR3 is CASSQAQETQYF. DNA of the CDR3: TGTGCCAGCAGCCAAGCGCAGGAGACCCAGTACTTC.

The chain couples TRBV15 to TRBJ2-5; D might be TRBD1 (5 bases). Trimming took 0 bases from V and 4 from J, leaving 9 bases between them. The CDR3 totals 14 residues. Germline V gives CDR1 LNHNV, CDR2 YYDKDF (reference sequence). In DNA, the CDR3 is TGTGCCACCAGCAGAGAAGGGGTACTAGAGACCCAGTACTTC. It specifies CATSREGVLETQYF.

The chain recombines TRBV6-5 with TRBJ1-1; maybe TRBD1 (6 bases). Trimming removed 0 bases from V and 0 bases from J, with 11 bases in between. Germline lookup yields CDR1 MNHEY and CDR2 SVGAGI. The CDR3 contains 16 residues. The CDR3 loop reads CASSYSNRVLNTEAFF. The CDR3 DNA is TGTGCCAGCAGTTACTCAAACAGGGTATTGAACACTGAAGCTTTCTTT.

J is TRBJ1-5 and V is TRBV5-6, with 11 bases fitting TRBD1. The V segment lost 2 bases and the J segment 4 bases; nucleotides outside the gene matches: 11. The length of the CDR3 is 18 residues. CDR1 is SGHDT, CDR2 YYEEEE, per germline. The CDR3 bases are TGTGCCAGCAGCTTTATGAAGGCCGGGACAGGGGGGAATCAGCCCCAGCATTTT. This codes for CASSFMKAGTGGNQPQHF.

The V and J genes are TRBV6-5 and TRBJ2-7; TRBD1 might be the D (5 bases). The germline CDR1 and CDR2 sequences are MNHEY and SVGAGI. This CDR3 spans 11 amino acids. Trimming cost V 10 bases and J 1 base, with 8 bases left between them. In DNA, the CDR3 is TGTGCCATTGGACAATCCTACGAGCAGTACTTC. Translation: CAIGQSYEQYF.

J is TRBJ2-5 and V is TRBV15; TRBD2 matches at 7 bases. The CDR3 sequence is 18 residues long. Trimming cost V 0 bases and J 5 bases; bases outside gene matches: 15. Per the germline V gene, CDR1 is LNHNV and CDR2 is YYDKDF (reference sequence). The CDR3 bases are TGTGCCACCAGCAGAGATTTTCGTTTGGGGGAGGGCGGGGAGACCCAGTACTTC. Amino acid sequence: CATSRDFRLGEGGETQYF. Using reference TRBV15 and TRBJ2-5 for the parts outside the CDR3, the full variable domain is DAMVIQNPRYQVTQFGKPVTLSCSQTLNHNVMYWYQQKSSQAPKLLFHYYDKDFNNEADTPDNFQSRRPNTSFCFLDIRSPGLGDTAMYLCATSRDFRLGEGGETQYFGPGTRLLVL.